Presented here are 11 T cell receptor beta chains from one specimen sequenced in a study of cytomegalovirus exposure and HLA in healthy donors. It was with 60 Vbeta and 13 Jbeta primers that the PCR ran. Some clones are missing from TCRdb's copy, which holds only in-frame ones; the method was immunoSEQ multiplex PCR. The data show 150,000 to 200,000 clones, approximately 67% seen once. Sequencing was performed on PBMCs. The receptors originated from a man between 35 and 55 years old in good health and CMV-seronegative.

The J gene is TRBJ1-1, the V gene TRBV6-5; D uncertain. Germline-derived CDR1 and CDR2 are MNHEY and SVGAGI. Trimming stripped 11 bases from V and 1 base from J, with 8 bases between. The CDR3 totals 11 residues. The CDR3 DNA sequence: TGTGCCGGACGGGGGAACACTGAAGCTTTCTTT. Translation: CAGRGNTEAFF.

CDR3 coding DNA: TGTGCCAGTAGTACACCCGGGACAGCGAATTCTAACTATGGCTACACCTTC. It yields the protein CASSTPGTANSNYGYTF. This rearrangement joins TRBV19 to TRBJ1-2; 7 nucleotides line up with TRBD1. J lost 0 bases, V lost 4 bases, and 11 bases had no gene match. The CDR3 is 17 amino acids. Germline-derived CDR1 and CDR2 are LNHDA and SQIVND (reference sequence).

The chain links TRBV19 to TRBJ2-1, with a tentative D call TRBD2 (6 bases). The CDR3 has 16 amino acids. Germline CDR1 reads LNHDA; CDR2 reads SQIVND (reference sequence). V was cut by 2 bases and J by 4 bases, with 15 bases left in between. In DNA, the CDR3 is TGTGCCAGTAGTATACTTGGTAGCGGACGATACAATGAGCAGTTCTTC. This sequence encodes CASSILGSGRYNEQFF. Drawing the rest from reference TRBV19 and TRBJ2-1, the complete variable domain is DGGITQSPKYLFRKEGQNVTLSCEQNLNHDAMYWYRQDPGQGLRLIYYSQIVNDFQKGDIAEGYSVSREKKESFPLTVTSAQKNPTAFYLCASSILGSGRYNEQFFGPGTRLTVL.

This chain joins TRBV4-1 and TRBJ2-2; 8 bases are shared with TRBD1. CDR1 and CDR2 from the germline V gene are MGHRA and YSYEKL. There are 12 residues in the CDR3. With 8 bases clipped from V and 5 bases from J, the junction kept 1 base outside the gene matches. The CDR3 DNA is TGCGCCAGCGGACAGGGTACCGGGGAGCTGTTTTTT. Its protein is CASGQGTGELFF.

This clone has just a few counts. The J gene is TRBJ1-2, the V gene TRBV6-5; 8 nucleotides match TRBD1. CDR1 MNHEY and CDR2 SVGAGI come from the germline V gene. The CDR3 loop spans 14 amino acids. V shed 6 bases, J shed 4 bases, and the junction held 7 bases outside the gene matches. CDR3 residues: CASSPPGQVYGYTF. CDR3 DNA: TGTGCCAGCAGCCCCCCGGGACAGGTCTATGGCTACACCTTC.

The chain uses TRBV28 and TRBJ1-2; D is uncertain. The CDR3 spans 17 residues. V was trimmed by 7 bases and J by 4 bases, leaving 25 bases between them. Germline lookup yields CDR1 MDHEN and CDR2 SYDVKM. The CDR3 spells CASNKVEALRRGYGYTF. DNA for the CDR3: TGTGCCAGCAATAAAGTGGAGGCTCTCCGACGGGGCTATGGCTACACCTTC.

CDR3 region: CASSTYNEQFF. The CDR3 DNA is TGTGCCAGTAGTACGTACAATGAGCAGTTCTTC. V usage is TRBV19 and J usage is TRBJ2-1; D call uncertain. CDR3 length: 11 amino acids. V lost 4 bases to trimming and J lost 4 bases, with 2 bases between them. The germline CDR1 and CDR2 sequences are LNHDA and SQIVND (reference sequence).

CDR3 sequence (DNA): TGCGCCAGCAGCCGTGGCCGCAGGAACACCGGGGAGCTGTTTTTT. Amino acid sequence: CASSRGRRNTGELFF. The chain recombines TRBV5-1 with TRBJ2-2; D ambiguous. Germline V gene lookup returns CDR1 SGHRS and CDR2 YFSETQ. The CDR3 totals 15 residues. V was pared by 4 bases and J by 1 base, with 11 bases between.

CDR3 DNA: TGCGCCAGCAGCCAGGCGGAGGTCTATGAGCAGTTCTTC. It is translated as CASSQAEVYEQFF. The chain couples TRBV4-1 to TRBJ2-1, with D tentatively TRBD2 (5 bases). Germline CDR1 and CDR2: MGHRA and YSYEKL. V lost 3 bases and J 8 bases, leaving 11 bases between the germline ends. The CDR3 loop spans 13 amino acids.

This clone was seen only a few times. This sequence joins TRBV7-3 and TRBJ2-1; D is perhaps TRBD2 (7 bases). V was trimmed by 0 bases and J by 6 bases, leaving 12 bases between them. CDR1 and CDR2 from the germline V gene are SGHTA and FQGTGA. The CDR3 is 15 amino acids. CDR3 residues: CASSLTVGGGNEQFF. DNA of the CDR3: TGTGCCAGCAGCTTAACGGTGGGAGGGGGCAATGAGCAGTTCTTC.

The chain recombines TRBV19 with TRBJ2-6; D not resolved. V lost 5 bases and J lost 4, with 15 bases in between. The CDR3 contains 16 residues. Germline V CDR1 and CDR2: LNHDA, SQIVND (reference sequence). CDR3 sequence reads: CASSAERVLGANVLTF. CDR3 coding DNA: TGTGCCAGTAGTGCCGAACGCGTCTTGGGGGCCAACGTCCTGACTTTC.